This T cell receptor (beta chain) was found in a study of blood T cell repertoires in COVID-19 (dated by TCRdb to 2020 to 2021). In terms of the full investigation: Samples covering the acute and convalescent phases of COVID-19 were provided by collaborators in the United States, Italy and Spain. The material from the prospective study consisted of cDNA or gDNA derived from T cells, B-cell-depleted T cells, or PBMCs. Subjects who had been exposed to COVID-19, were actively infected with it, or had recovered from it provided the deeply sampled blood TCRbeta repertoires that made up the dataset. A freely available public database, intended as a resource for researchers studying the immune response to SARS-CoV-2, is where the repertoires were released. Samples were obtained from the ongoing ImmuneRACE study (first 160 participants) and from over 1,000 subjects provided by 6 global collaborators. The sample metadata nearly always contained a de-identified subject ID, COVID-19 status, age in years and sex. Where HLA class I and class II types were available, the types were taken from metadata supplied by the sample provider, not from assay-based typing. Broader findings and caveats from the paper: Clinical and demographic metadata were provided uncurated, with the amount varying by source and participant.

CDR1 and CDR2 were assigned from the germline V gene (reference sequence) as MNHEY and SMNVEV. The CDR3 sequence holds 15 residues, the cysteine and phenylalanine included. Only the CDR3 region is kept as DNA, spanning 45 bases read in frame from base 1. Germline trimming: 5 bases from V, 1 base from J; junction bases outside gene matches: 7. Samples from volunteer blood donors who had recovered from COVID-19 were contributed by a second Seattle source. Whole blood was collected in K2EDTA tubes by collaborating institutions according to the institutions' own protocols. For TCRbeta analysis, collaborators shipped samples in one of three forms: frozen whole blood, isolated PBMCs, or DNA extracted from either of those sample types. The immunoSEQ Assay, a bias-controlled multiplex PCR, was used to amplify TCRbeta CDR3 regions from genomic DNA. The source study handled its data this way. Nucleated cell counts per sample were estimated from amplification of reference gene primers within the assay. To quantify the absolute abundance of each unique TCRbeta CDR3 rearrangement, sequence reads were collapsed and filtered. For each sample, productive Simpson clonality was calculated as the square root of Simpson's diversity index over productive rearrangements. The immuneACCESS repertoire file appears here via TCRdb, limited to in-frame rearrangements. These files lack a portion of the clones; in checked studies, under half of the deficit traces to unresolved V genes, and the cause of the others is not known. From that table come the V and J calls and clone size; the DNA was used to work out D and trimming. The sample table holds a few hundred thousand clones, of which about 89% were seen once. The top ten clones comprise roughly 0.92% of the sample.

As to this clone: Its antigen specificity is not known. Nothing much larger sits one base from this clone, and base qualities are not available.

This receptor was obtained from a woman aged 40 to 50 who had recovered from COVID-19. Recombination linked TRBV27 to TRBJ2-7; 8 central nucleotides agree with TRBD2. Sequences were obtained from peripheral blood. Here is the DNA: TGTGCCAGCAGTCCCTACGCGGGAGGATCCTACGAGCAGTACTTC. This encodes CASSPYAGGSYEQYF.